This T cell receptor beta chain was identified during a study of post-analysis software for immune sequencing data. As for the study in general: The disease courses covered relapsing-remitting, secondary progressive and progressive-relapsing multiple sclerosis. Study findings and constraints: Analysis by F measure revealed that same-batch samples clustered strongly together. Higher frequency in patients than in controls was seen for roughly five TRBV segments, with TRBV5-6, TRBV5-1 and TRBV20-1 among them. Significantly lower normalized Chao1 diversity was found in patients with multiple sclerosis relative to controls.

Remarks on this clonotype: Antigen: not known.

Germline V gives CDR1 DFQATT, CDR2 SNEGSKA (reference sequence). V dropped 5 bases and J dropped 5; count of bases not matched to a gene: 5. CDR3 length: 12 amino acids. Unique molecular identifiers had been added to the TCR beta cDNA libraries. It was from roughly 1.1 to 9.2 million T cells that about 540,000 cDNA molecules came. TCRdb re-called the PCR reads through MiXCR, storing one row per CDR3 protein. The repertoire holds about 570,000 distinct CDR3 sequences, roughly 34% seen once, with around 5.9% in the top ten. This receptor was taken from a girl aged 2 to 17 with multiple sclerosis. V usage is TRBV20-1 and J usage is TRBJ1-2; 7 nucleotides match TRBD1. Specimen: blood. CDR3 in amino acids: CSAADRAYGYTF. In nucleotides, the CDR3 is TGCAGTGCTGCCGACAGGGCTTATGGCTACACCTTC.